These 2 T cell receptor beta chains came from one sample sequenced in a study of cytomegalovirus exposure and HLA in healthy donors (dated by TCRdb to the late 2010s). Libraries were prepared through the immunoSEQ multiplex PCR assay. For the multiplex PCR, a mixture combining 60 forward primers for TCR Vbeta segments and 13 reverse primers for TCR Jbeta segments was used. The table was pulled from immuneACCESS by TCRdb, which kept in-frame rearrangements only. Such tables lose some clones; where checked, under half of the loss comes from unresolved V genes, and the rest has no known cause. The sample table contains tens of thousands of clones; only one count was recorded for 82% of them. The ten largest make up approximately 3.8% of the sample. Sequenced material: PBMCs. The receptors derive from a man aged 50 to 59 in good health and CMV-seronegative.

The CDR3 is CASGDRGIYGYTF. DNA for the CDR3: TGTGCCAGCGGGGACAGGGGGATCTATGGCTACACCTTC. The chain employs TRBV5-4 and TRBJ1-2; 11 bases map to TRBD1. Germline trimming cut 7 bases from V and 4 bases from J; bases unmatched to any gene: 3. The length of the CDR3 is 13 residues. Germline CDR1 SGHNT, CDR2 YYREEE (reference sequence).

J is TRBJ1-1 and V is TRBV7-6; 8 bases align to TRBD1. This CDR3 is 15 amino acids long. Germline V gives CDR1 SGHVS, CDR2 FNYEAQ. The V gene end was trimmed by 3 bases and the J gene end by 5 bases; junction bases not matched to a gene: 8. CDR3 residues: CASSLGTGRRTEAFF. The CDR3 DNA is TGTGCCAGCAGCTTGGGGACAGGAAGGCGTACTGAAGCTTTCTTT.